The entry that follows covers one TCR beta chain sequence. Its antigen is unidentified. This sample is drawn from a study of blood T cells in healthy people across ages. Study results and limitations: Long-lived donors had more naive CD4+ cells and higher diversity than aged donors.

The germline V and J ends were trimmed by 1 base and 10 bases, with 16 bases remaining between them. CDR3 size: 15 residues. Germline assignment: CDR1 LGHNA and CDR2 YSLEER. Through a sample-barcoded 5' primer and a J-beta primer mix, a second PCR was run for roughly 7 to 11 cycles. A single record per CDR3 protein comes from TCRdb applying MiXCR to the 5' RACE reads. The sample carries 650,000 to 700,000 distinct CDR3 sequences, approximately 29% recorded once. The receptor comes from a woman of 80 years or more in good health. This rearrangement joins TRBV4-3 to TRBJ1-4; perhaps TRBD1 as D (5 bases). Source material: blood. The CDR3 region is CASSQGRAQGGKLFF. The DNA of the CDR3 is TGCGCCAGCAGCCAAGGTCGGGCGCAGGGCGGAAAACTGTTTTTT.